This note documents a single T cell receptor beta chain sequence. The antigen remains unidentified. V shed 4 bases and J 2 bases; nucleotides not matched to a gene: 8. The CDR3 has 17 residues. Germline-derived CDR1 and CDR2 are MNHEY and SVGAGI. The data belong to a study of identical twins. Each CDR3 protein is one row after TCRdb ran MiXCR on the 5' RACE reads. The repertoire holds 640,000 or so distinct CDR3 sequences, with roughly 6% as singletons. Whole-study results and caveats: Abundant beta clonotypes from cord blood bore fewer insertions; memory repertoires lacked this pattern. Invariant T cells like MAIT and iNKT could partly confound the zero-insertion analyses.

V usage is TRBV6-5 and J usage is TRBJ2-6, with 7 bases matching TRBD1. The TCR was taken from a young man in good health. Material: naive T cells sorted from blood. The CDR3 sequence is CASSFTGEPTGANVLTF. The CDR3 nucleotides are TGTGCCAGCAGTTTCACAGGGGAACCCACTGGGGCCAACGTCCTGACTTTC.